The 20 T cell receptor beta chains in this list originate from one sample, sequenced in a study of control samples from healthy donors and cancer patients. This table comes from immunoSEQ multiplex PCR, and its TCRdb copy is limited to in-frame clones, with some not included. The sample lists roughly 76,000 clones; just under 95% were seen once. The sample taken for sequencing was blood. Every receptor here comes from a woman under 30 in good health.

CDR3 region: CASSVAGGGYTF. Here the CDR3 DNA reads TGTGCCAGCAGCGTAGCGGGTGGTGGCTACACCTTC. The chain employs TRBV9 and TRBJ1-2; D gene unclear. The germline V gene encodes CDR1 SGDLS and CDR2 YYNGEE. V lost 0 bases to trimming and J lost 7 bases, with 7 bases between them. The CDR3 runs to 12 residues.

This sequence joins TRBV4-3 and TRBJ2-1; no firm D call. This CDR3 has 15 residues. Trimming took 1 base from V and 5 from J, leaving 12 bases between them. Germline CDR1 LGHNA, CDR2 YSLEER. In DNA, the CDR3 is TGCGCCAGCAGCCAAGTTGACGAATACAACAATGAGCAGTTCTTC. Residues: CASSQVDEYNNEQFF.

The chain couples TRBV11-2 to TRBJ2-1; TRBD2 matches 9 bases. V lost 4 bases and J lost 8; bases outside the gene matches: 12. Germline V gives CDR1 SGHAT, CDR2 FQNNGV. The CDR3 is 16 residues long. CDR3 in DNA: TGTGCCAGCAGCTCCGGACTAGCGCGAAGGGGCCATGAGCAGTTCTTC. This encodes CASSSGLARRGHEQFF.

The rearrangement joins TRBV10-3 to TRBJ1-5, with unresolved D. The CDR3 is 13 residues long. Trimming cost V 4 bases and J 7 bases, with 11 bases left between them. Per germline, CDR1 ENHRY and CDR2 SYGVKD. CDR3 protein: CAISGGTGQPQHF. CDR3 DNA: TGTGCCATCAGTGGAGGAACGGGGCAGCCCCAGCATTTT.

V is TRBV19 and J is TRBJ1-2; 7 nucleotides line up with TRBD1. Per the germline V gene, CDR1 is LNHDA and CDR2 is SQIVND (reference sequence). After removal of 3 bases from V and 1 base from J, the junction contained 2 bases not matched to a gene. This CDR3 region has 14 residues. The chain's CDR3 is CASSITGVNYGYTF. CDR3 nucleotide sequence: TGTGCCAGTAGTATCACAGGGGTTAACTATGGCTACACCTTC.

This sequence joins TRBV6-5 and TRBJ1-1; 8 nucleotides line up with TRBD1. Germline CDR1 and CDR2: MNHEY and SVGAGI. J lost 5 bases, V lost 8 bases, and 10 bases had no gene match. This CDR3 has 14 amino acids. The CDR3 is CASGVQGALTEAFF. CDR3 DNA sequence: TGTGCCAGCGGGGTCCAGGGGGCGCTTACTGAAGCTTTCTTT.

This chain connects TRBV18 to TRBJ2-2; D is undetermined. Germline V lookup: CDR1 KGHSH, CDR2 LQKENI. The CDR3 totals 14 residues. Trimming removed 6 bases from V and 0 bases from J, with 8 bases in between. In nucleotides, the CDR3 is TGTGCCAGCTCGACCTCGACGAACACCGGGGAGCTGTTTTTT. Translation gives CASSTSTNTGELFF.

This chain uses TRBV7-3 with TRBJ2-3, with 8 bases that match TRBD2. CDR3 size: 16 residues. With V trimmed by 5 bases and J by 5 bases, 12 bases remained unmatched. Germline lookup yields CDR1 SGHTA and CDR2 FQGTGA. The CDR3 reads CASSPHSGVNLDTQYF. The CDR3 DNA is TGTGCCAGCAGCCCGCATAGCGGGGTAAACTTAGATACGCAGTATTTT.

J is TRBJ1-2 and V is TRBV24-1; D not certain. From germline, CDR1 is KGHDR and CDR2 SFDVKD. The CDR3 is 13 residues long. With 1 base removed from V and 4 bases from J, the gap between germline ends came to 6 bases. The CDR3 DNA reads as TGTGCCACCAGTGATTTCGGTTTCTATGGCTACACCTTC. This codes for CATSDFGFYGYTF.

This clone appeared a single time. V and J are TRBV5-1 and TRBJ2-7; 7 bases are shared with TRBD1. The germline V gene encodes CDR1 SGHRS and CDR2 YFSETQ. V trimming: 4 bases; J trimming: 3 bases; junction bases outside the gene matches: 7. The CDR3 extends over 14 amino acids. The CDR3 is CASSPGGPFYEQYF. The CDR3 nucleotides are TGCGCCAGCAGCCCAGGGGGACCATTCTACGAGCAGTACTTC.

There are a few counts of this clone. This chain uses TRBV27 with TRBJ2-2; D is unresolved. The V end was cut by 5 bases, the J end by 3 bases, with 19 bases between. Germline lookup yields CDR1 MNHEY and CDR2 SMNVEV (reference sequence). The CDR3 has 17 amino acids. As DNA, the CDR3 is TGTGCCAGCAGTCTCCGTCCCTCCTTTTCCCACACCGGGGAGCTGTTTTTT. It specifies CASSLRPSFSHTGELFF.

The J gene is TRBJ2-7, the V gene TRBV2, with 8 bases that match TRBD1. The CDR3 extends over 15 amino acids. Germline V gene lookup returns CDR1 SNHLY and CDR2 FYNNEI. Trimming removed 7 bases from V and 5 bases from J; junction bases left unmatched: 13. The CDR3 reads CASMGRGLVSDEQYF. CDR3 nucleotide sequence: TGTGCCAGCATGGGCAGGGGGCTCGTATCCGACGAGCAGTACTTC.

The chain links TRBV6-5 to TRBJ1-1; the D gene is possibly TRBD1 (6 bases). Germline V gene sequence: CDR1 MNHEY, CDR2 SVGAGI. The V gene lost 5 bases and the J gene lost 1 base, with 8 bases spanning the gap. CDR3 length: 13 amino acids. This chain's CDR3 is CASSTDRNTEAFF. The CDR3 coding sequence is TGTGCCAGCAGTACGGACAGGAACACTGAAGCTTTCTTT.

V and J are TRBV11-3 and TRBJ2-7; TRBD1 matches at 7 bases. The germline gives CDR1 SGHNT, CDR2 YENEEA. With 5 bases clipped from V and 2 bases from J, the junction kept 6 bases outside the gene matches. The CDR3 is made up of 14 amino acids. The CDR3 DNA reads as TGTGCCAGCAGCCCGGGACAGTCCACCTACGAGCAGTACTTC. Amino acid sequence: CASSPGQSTYEQYF.

The V call is TRBV25-1, the J call TRBJ1-2; D may be TRBD1 (6 bases). The ends were cut back, 6 bases at V and 5 bases at J, with 16 bases in the middle. Germline loops: CDR1 MGHDK, CDR2 SYGVNS. This CDR3 is built from 14 residues. The CDR3 spells CASRPVGGPYGYTF. The CDR3 nucleotides read TGTGCCAGCAGGCCCGTGGGGGGGCCGTATGGCTACACCTTC.

The V gene is TRBV5-5, the J gene TRBJ2-3; 14 bases agree with TRBD2. The CDR3 loop spans 16 amino acids. Unmatched junction bases numbered 8, after V lost 4 bases and J lost 7 bases. Germline V gene sequence: CDR1 SGHKS, CDR2 YYEKEE (reference sequence). CDR3 loop: CASSQPGLAGDYTQYF. CDR3 DNA sequence: TGTGCCAGCAGCCAACCGGGACTAGCGGGGGATTATACGCAGTATTTT.

In DNA, the CDR3 is TGTGCCAGCTCCCCGAGAGACAGGGTTGGGGACGAGCAGTACTTC. It codes for CASSPRDRVGDEQYF. The rearrangement links TRBV27 to TRBJ2-7; 7 bases map to TRBD1. The CDR3 is 15 amino acids. CDR1 and CDR2 (germline): MNHEY, SMNVEV (reference sequence). After removal of 8 bases from V and 5 bases from J, the junction contained 15 bases not matched to a gene.

V gene TRBV29-1 combines with J gene TRBJ1-2, with D perhaps TRBD1 (5 bases). Trimming pared 4 bases from V and 8 bases from J, leaving 11 bases between. From germline, CDR1 is SQVTM and CDR2 ANQGSEA. The CDR3 is 11 residues long. The CDR3 loop is CSVGQGVGYTF. The CDR3 nucleotides are TGCAGCGTTGGCCAGGGTGTAGGCTACACCTTC.

The chain has TRBV19 and TRBJ1-1; a weak D match, TRBD1 (6 bases). CDR3 length: 16 residues. Trimming removed 3 bases from V and 4 bases from J, with 18 bases in between. Germline V gene data show CDR1 as LNHDA and CDR2 as SQIVND (reference sequence). The CDR3 loop reads CASSISDRSLATEAFF. For the CDR3, the DNA is TGTGCCAGTAGTATCTCCGACAGGAGTCTCGCCACTGAAGCTTTCTTT.

The chain uses TRBV7-2 and TRBJ1-2, with D perhaps matching TRBD1 (5 bases). Germline V gene data show CDR1 as SGHTA and CDR2 as FQGNSA. CDR3 size: 16 residues. The V and J ends lost 0 bases and 0 bases respectively, with 11 bases between them. The CDR3 region has the DNA TGTGCCAGCAGCTTAGCGTTCGGGGGTACTAACTATGGCTACACCTTC. Translation: CASSLAFGGTNYGYTF.